This is a list of T cell receptor beta chains from one sample in a study of T cell changes during pregnancy in multiple sclerosis. The table came from immunoSEQ multiplex PCR; TCRdb's copy has only in-frame clones and leaves some out. The data contain about 92,000 clones, 92% of them singletons. The sample in question was peripheral blood, obtained in the first trimester of pregnancy. The receptors derive from a female donor with multiple sclerosis, enrolled in a pregnancy study. CDR3s include the opening cysteine and the closing phenylalanine or tryptophan. D genes are given only for firm matches. Some rows have no size entry. The others give once, few or many, or a class for an expanded clone.

clone_size d_call j_call v_call cdr3_aa cdr3_nt
NA NA TRBJ2-1 TRBV29-1 CSVEPGGNEQFF TGCAGCGTTGAACCCGGGGGCAATGAGCAGTTCTTC
NA NA TRBJ2-3 TRBV5-1 CASSPHQGLTDTQYF TGCGCCAGCAGCCCACATCAGGGGCTCACAGATACGCAGTATTTT
NA NA TRBJ2-1 TRBV29-1 CSVVQRVNEQFF TGCAGCGTTGTACAGCGGGTCAATGAGCAGTTCTTC
NA TRBD1 TRBJ2-1 TRBV18 CASSPKTGGWNEQFF TGTGCCAGCTCACCAAAGACAGGGGGATGGAATGAGCAGTTCTTC
NA TRBD2 TRBJ2-5 TRBV7-2 CASSLDSGKDETQYF TGTGCCAGCAGCTTAGATAGCGGGAAGGATGAGACCCAGTACTTC
NA NA TRBJ2-7 TRBV27 CASRPGQSSSYEQYF TGTGCCAGCAGGCCGGGACAATCAAGCTCCTACGAGCAGTACTTC
NA NA TRBJ2-1 TRBV6-6 CASILAPSYNEQFF TGTGCCAGCATCTTAGCGCCCTCCTACAATGAGCAGTTCTTC
NA NA TRBJ2-2 TRBV4-3 CASSQDRGATGELFF TGCGCCAGCAGCCAAGATCGGGGGGCGACCGGGGAGCTGTTTTTT
NA NA TRBJ1-2 TRBV5-4 CASSAMDMGYTF TGTGCCAGCAGCGCCATGGACATGGGCTACACCTTC
NA NA TRBJ2-7 TRBV6-1 CASSEWGRSSYEQYF TGTGCCAGCAGTGAATGGGGGCGAAGCTCCTACGAGCAGTACTTC
NA TRBD2 TRBJ2-3 TRBV18 CASSPPAGTDTQYF TGTGCCAGCTCACCACCAGCGGGAACAGATACGCAGTATTTT
NA NA TRBJ1-4 TRBV6-5 CASSYSNSRNEKLFF TGTGCCAGCAGTTACTCGAACAGCCGTAATGAAAAACTGTTTTTT
NA TRBD2 TRBJ2-7 TRBV5-1 CASSFLAGPYEQYF TGCGCCAGCAGCTTCCTAGCGGGCCCCTACGAGCAGTACTTC
NA NA TRBJ2-7 TRBV6-1 CASSEYGRGSYEQYF TGTGCCAGCAGTGAATACGGGCGGGGCTCGTACGAGCAGTACTTC
NA TRBD1 TRBJ2-2 TRBV30 CAWSVGTGDPGELFF TGTGCCTGGAGTGTCGGGACAGGGGATCCCGGGGAGCTGTTTTTT
NA TRBD2 TRBJ2-7 TRBV27 CASSKSGGSYEQYF TGTGCCAGCAGTAAAAGCGGGGGATCCTACGAGCAGTACTTC
NA TRBD2 TRBJ2-1 TRBV5-1 CASSLPRPTSRSSYNEQFF TGCGCCAGCAGCTTGCCTCGTCCGACTAGCCGAAGCTCCTACAATGAGCAGTTCTTC
once NA TRBJ1-1 TRBV18 CASSLAGSMNTEAFF TGTGCCAGCTCACTGGCAGGTAGTATGAACACTGAAGCTTTCTTT
few NA TRBJ1-3 TRBV30 CAWSPGAHSGNTIYF TGTGCCTGGAGTCCAGGGGCCCACTCTGGAAACACCATATATTTT
NA NA TRBJ1-5 TRBV4-2 CASSQGLRGQLGNQPQHF TGTGCCAGCAGCCAAGGCCTAAGGGGCCAGTTGGGCAATCAGCCCCAGCATTTT
NA NA TRBJ2-7 TRBV11-3 CASSRGKTGTYEQYF TGTGCCAGCAGCCGCGGGAAGACGGGGACCTACGAGCAGTACTTC
NA TRBD2 TRBJ2-1 TRBV13 CASSFVGLVGPVNEQFF TGTGCCAGCAGCTTCGTCGGACTAGTGGGTCCGGTCAATGAGCAGTTCTTC
few TRBD1 TRBJ1-2 TRBV6-4 CASSDYFRPDRAHGYTF TGTGCCAGCAGTGACTACTTCAGGCCCGACAGGGCCCACGGCTACACCTTC
NA NA TRBJ2-1 TRBV7-2 CASSLVPGAGAYNEQFF TGTGCCAGCAGCTTAGTTCCCGGAGCGGGTGCCTACAATGAGCAGTTCTTC
NA TRBD2 TRBJ2-5 TRBV2 CASSAGTSGQETQYF TGTGCCAGCAGTGCGGGGACTAGCGGTCAAGAGACCCAGTACTTC
NA TRBD2 TRBJ2-3 TRBV7-2 CASRSGTSPFTQYF TGTGCCAGCAGGTCCGGGACTAGCCCCTTTACGCAGTATTTT
NA NA TRBJ2-1 TRBV4-2 CASSQDSAGVVNEQFF TGTGCCAGCAGCCAAGATAGCGCAGGAGTGGTGAATGAGCAGTTCTTC
NA TRBD1 TRBJ2-1 TRBV25-1 CASSEDRDRREQFF TGTGCCAGCAGTGAAGACAGGGATCGACGTGAGCAGTTCTTC
NA TRBD2 TRBJ2-5 TRBV19 CASSLGLAGVETQYF TGTGCCAGTAGTCTGGGACTAGCGGGGGTAGAGACCCAGTACTTC
few NA TRBJ1-5 TRBV6-6 CASSFRQGGYQPQHF TGTGCCAGCAGTTTTCGGCAGGGTGGGTATCAGCCCCAGCATTTT
NA TRBD2 TRBJ2-5 TRBV6-1 CASSEWGTSGRVGQETQYF TGTGCCAGCAGTGAATGGGGGACTAGCGGGAGGGTAGGACAAGAGACCCAGTACTTC
NA TRBD2 TRBJ2-7 TRBV29-1 CSVVSLAGVERSYEQYF TGCAGCGTTGTGAGCCTAGCGGGAGTCGAAAGGTCCTACGAGCAGTACTTC